A single sample is the source of the 20 T cell receptor beta chains below, sequenced in a study of blood T cell repertoires in COVID-19. TCRdb's table, derived via immunoSEQ multiplex PCR, lists solely in-frame clones and lacks some. The sample has about 36,000 clones, more than 80% seen once. Sample: peripheral blood. Receptors originate from a human donor in a cohort sampled during active or convalescent COVID-19. The donor label of this sample is uncertain.

This clone came up a few times. The chain links TRBV5-6 to TRBJ2-7; 7 nucleotides match TRBD2. The CDR3 spans 16 residues. The trim removed 0 bases at V and 3 bases at J, leaving 9 bases unmatched. Germline CDR1 reads SGHDT; CDR2 reads YYEEEE. The CDR3 DNA reads as TGTGCCAGCAGCTTGGCAGGGACGGGGGGACTCTACGAGCAGTACTTC. It encodes CASSLAGTGGLYEQYF. The full variable domain, its missing parts supplied by reference TRBV5-6 and TRBJ2-7, is DAGVTQSPTHLIKTRGQQVTLRCSPKSGHDTVSWYQQALGQGPQFIFQYYEEEERQRGNFPDRFSGHQFPNYSSELNVNALLLGDSALYLCASSLAGTGGLYEQYFGPGTRLTVT.

A word on this clone: Compared with germline, one end of the junction differs, possibly owing to a read error. The chain recombines TRBV24-1 with TRBJ1-2; TRBD1 matches at 9 bases. The CDR3 has 13 amino acids. Germline V gene sequence: CDR1 KGHDR, CDR2 SFDVKD. In DNA form, the CDR3 reads TGTGCCACCAGTGCAGGGGACAGGGTGGACCAAATCTTC. Its translation is CATSAGDRVDQIF.

The CDR3 is CAIKLAGNTGELFF. In DNA, the CDR3 is TGTGCCATCAAACTAGCGGGAAACACCGGGGAGCTGTTTTTT. The chain links TRBV10-3 to TRBJ2-2; 10 positions match TRBD2. V shed 7 bases, J shed 2 bases, and the junction held 1 base outside the gene matches. The CDR3 has 14 residues. The germline gives CDR1 ENHRY, CDR2 SYGVKD.

The rearrangement uses TRBV7-9 and TRBJ2-7, with 7 bases lining up with TRBD2. The CDR3 has 15 amino acids. The germline V gene encodes CDR1 SEHNR and CDR2 FQNEAQ (reference sequence). After removal of 1 base from V and 0 bases from J, the junction contained 3 bases not matched to a gene. The CDR3 nucleotides are TGTGCCAGCAGCTTAGAGGGACTATCCTCCTACGAGCAGTACTTC. This encodes CASSLEGLSSYEQYF. The variable domain in full, with the rest retrieved from reference TRBV7-9 and TRBJ2-7, is DTGVSQNPRHKITKRGQNVTFRCDPISEHNRLYWYRQTLGQGPEFLTYFQNEAQLEKSRLLSDRFSAERPKGSFSTLEIQRTEQGDSAMYLCASSLEGLSSYEQYFGPGTRLTVT.

This rearrangement joins TRBV29-1 to TRBJ2-3; D is unresolved. V dropped 3 bases and J dropped 3 bases, with 4 bases sitting between them. The CDR3 runs 11 residues. Germline V gene lookup returns CDR1 SQVTM and CDR2 ANQGSEA. The CDR3 sequence is CSVELTDTQYF. The CDR3 DNA sequence: TGCAGCGTTGAGCTAACAGATACGCAGTATTTT.

The V and J genes are TRBV7-2 and TRBJ1-1; 7 bases fit TRBD1. This CDR3 has 14 residues. CDR1 SGHTA and CDR2 FQGNSA come from the germline V gene. Trimming removed 3 bases from V and 3 bases from J; junction bases left unmatched: 4. CDR3: CASSLTGTDTEAFF. In DNA form, the CDR3 reads TGTGCCAGCAGCTTGACAGGGACGGACACTGAAGCTTTCTTT.

J is TRBJ2-7 and V is TRBV19; 7 bases agree with TRBD2. V gave up 2 bases and J gave up 5 bases; unmatched junction bases: 9. CDR1 and CDR2 from the germline V gene are LNHDA and SQIVND (reference sequence). CDR3 length equals 15 residues. The CDR3 bases are TGTGCCAGTAGTATAATTTTGGGGGAGGGACACGAGCAGTACTTC. Protein sequence: CASSIILGEGHEQYF.

This chain connects TRBV7-3 to TRBJ2-2; no clear D gene. Germline V gene lookup returns CDR1 SGHTA and CDR2 FQGTGA. Deletions cut 5 bases from V and 6 bases from J, with 7 bases between. This CDR3 is built from 12 residues. The CDR3 here is CASSPSPGELFF. The CDR3 DNA follows: TGTGCCAGCAGCCCCTCCCCCGGGGAGCTGTTTTTT.

The chain uses TRBV7-2 and TRBJ1-2; possible D gene TRBD1, 6 bases. The germline V gene has CDR1 SGHTA and CDR2 FQGNSA. V lost 2 bases and J lost 8, with 15 bases in between. This CDR3 contains 14 residues. CDR3 nucleotide sequence: TGTGCCAGCAGCTTATCCCGGCAGGGACAAGGCTACACCTTC. It codes for CASSLSRQGQGYTF.

The CDR3 nucleotides read TGTGCCAGCTCGGCACTAGCGGGCCGCAATGAGCAGTTCTTC. It codes for CASSALAGRNEQFF. The chain joins TRBV11-2 to TRBJ2-1, with TRBD2 matching over 9 bases. Looked up from germline, CDR1 is SGHAT and CDR2 is FQNNGV. The V gene end was trimmed by 8 bases and the J gene end by 6 bases; junction bases not matched to a gene: 8. The length of the CDR3 is 14 residues.

This rearrangement joins TRBV12-3 or TRBV12-4 to TRBJ1-1, with a possible D match to TRBD1 (6 bases). The CDR3 has 12 amino acids. V was clipped by 7 bases and J by 7 bases, with 13 bases between them. In DNA form, the CDR3 reads TGTGCCAGCACTATTTACAGGGATGAAGCTTTCTTT. This translates into CASTIYRDEAFF.

This clone was observed a single time. V and J are TRBV19 and TRBJ2-1, with D perhaps matching TRBD2 (6 bases). V lost 7 bases, J lost 7 bases, and 14 bases lay in between. The CDR3 has 13 residues. From germline, CDR1 is LNHDA and CDR2 SQIVND (reference sequence). The CDR3 DNA reads TGTGCCAGTACCCCGGCCGCGGGGAATGAGCAGTTCTTC. The encoded protein is CASTPAAGNEQFF.

The CDR3 DNA reads as TGTGCCAGCAGCTCCGGTGGGCGCGGGGCAGATACGCAGTATTTT. This codes for CASSSGGRGADTQYF. The chain uses TRBV11-2 and TRBJ2-3, with D possibly matching TRBD2 (6 bases). Germline V lookup: CDR1 SGHAT, CDR2 FQNNGV. There are 15 residues in the CDR3. Trimming took 4 bases from V and 4 from J, leaving 15 bases between them. Combining the CDR3 with reference TRBV11-2 and TRBJ2-3 gives the whole variable domain EAGVAQSPRYKIIEKRQSVAFWCNPISGHATLYWYQQILGQGPKLLIQFQNNGVVDDSQLPKDRFSAERLKGVDSTLKIQPAKLEDSAVYLCASSSGGRGADTQYFGPGTRLTVL.

The chain recombines TRBV3-1 (or the pseudogene TRBV3-2) with TRBJ1-1, with TRBD1 as a possible D gene (6 bases). Germline lookup yields CDR1 LGHDT and CDR2 YNNKEL (reference sequence). This CDR3 comprises 15 residues. Trimming removed 4 bases at V and 0 bases at J, with 12 bases between. This CDR3 is CASSPRQDMNTEAFF. The DNA of the CDR3 is TGTGCCAGCAGCCCCCGACAGGATATGAACACTGAAGCTTTCTTT.

The rearrangement uses TRBV24-1 and TRBJ2-1; 7 nucleotides match TRBD2. J lost 1 base, V lost 5 bases, and 10 bases had no gene match. Germline CDR1 KGHDR, CDR2 SFDVKD. This CDR3 spans 17 amino acids. For the CDR3, the DNA is TGTGCCACCAGTGGGGAGGGACGGGGCTTTTCCTACAATGAGCAGTTCTTC. It yields the protein CATSGEGRGFSYNEQFF.

The chain employs TRBV6-5 and TRBJ2-1; TRBD2 agrees at 8 bases. Germline trimming cut 5 bases from V and 4 bases from J; bases unmatched to any gene: 4. The germline V gene encodes CDR1 MNHEY and CDR2 SVGAGI. The CDR3 loop spans 14 amino acids. The CDR3 spells CASSLGRAYNEQFF. The CDR3 DNA is TGTGCCAGCAGTCTCGGGAGGGCTTACAATGAGCAGTTCTTC.

The chain combines TRBV5-1 with TRBJ1-2; no clear D. From germline, CDR1 is SGHRS and CDR2 YFSETQ. The CDR3 loop spans 13 amino acids. Deletions cut 3 bases from V and 8 bases from J, with 14 bases between. The CDR3 is CASSSEVSGGYTF. The CDR3 DNA reads TGCGCCAGCAGCTCGGAGGTGTCCGGCGGCTACACCTTC.

CDR3 sequence reads: CASSLSGRQETQYF. DNA for the CDR3: TGTGCCAGCAGCTTGAGCGGAAGACAAGAGACCCAGTACTTC. The chain employs TRBV5-6 and TRBJ2-5; a possible D gene is TRBD2 (5 bases). This CDR3 has 14 residues. V was shortened by 1 base and J by 2 bases, with 9 bases between the two germline ends. CDR1 and CDR2 (germline): SGHDT, YYEEEE.

V gene TRBV5-1 combines with J gene TRBJ1-4; 8 bases match TRBD1. The CDR3 is made up of 15 amino acids. Germline trimming cut 4 bases from V and 8 bases from J; bases unmatched to any gene: 10. Germline assignment: CDR1 SGHRS and CDR2 YFSETQ. CDR3 in DNA: TGCGCCAGCAGCCCGGGACAGGCAAGATTCGAAAAACTGTTTTTT. This sequence encodes CASSPGQARFEKLFF.

The J gene is TRBJ2-3, the V gene TRBV7-2; maybe TRBD2 (5 bases). The CDR3 has 17 amino acids. Trimming took off 4 bases at V and 3 bases at J, with 20 bases between the two ends. Germline V gene sequence: CDR1 SGHTA, CDR2 FQGNSA. The CDR3 reads CASSYLARAVTTDTQYF. For the CDR3, the DNA is TGTGCCAGCAGCTACTTAGCGCGAGCCGTGACAACAGATACGCAGTATTTT.